Given below is one TCR beta chain in context. V was trimmed by 3 bases and J by 3 bases, leaving 15 bases between them. CDR1 and CDR2 from the germline V gene are MNHNS and SASEGT. This CDR3 spans 15 amino acids. This sample is drawn from a study of blood T cell repertoires in COVID-19. TCRdb's copy holds only in-frame clones and misses some; the assay was immunoSEQ multiplex PCR. The sample contains around 30,000 clones, under 80% of which appear only once. Specimen: peripheral blood. This sequence joins TRBV6-1 and TRBJ2-7; possibly TRBD1 for D (5 bases). This TCR derives from a woman between 65 and 79 years old with active or convalescent COVID-19. CDR3 amino acids: CASSDSGILIYEQYF. Here the CDR3 DNA reads TGTGCCAGCAGTGATTCAGGGATATTAATCTACGAGCAGTACTTC.